Below are 20 T cell receptor beta chains sequenced from a single sample in a study of T cells in Graves' hyperthyroidism and ophthalmopathy. The source material, RNA transcripts, was used to amplify TCR beta CDR3 regions. An initial round of RT-PCR targeting the TCR CDR3 relied on the HTBI primer set. MiXCR, applied by TCRdb to the multiplex PCR reads, yields one record per CDR3 protein. This sample has 450,000 to 700,000 distinct CDR3 sequences, with about 43% found just once. Sequenced material: peripheral blood or thyroid tissue (not recorded which). The receptors originated from an adult woman with Graves' disease, either hyperthyroidism or ophthalmopathy (not recorded which).

This clonotype has ten or more counts. The chain couples TRBV5-6 to TRBJ1-2; D remains ambiguous. V was trimmed by 0 bases and J by 4 bases, leaving 10 bases between them. The CDR3 is made up of 14 amino acids. Germline V lookup: CDR1 SGHDT, CDR2 YYEEEE. The CDR3 is CASSLDSRSYGYTF. DNA of the CDR3: TGTGCCAGCAGCTTGGACAGCAGGAGCTATGGCTACACCTTC.

The chain joins TRBV9 to TRBJ1-5; the D is unclear. CDR3 length: 17 residues. Germline assignment: CDR1 SGDLS and CDR2 YYNGEE. V was clipped by 0 bases and J by 0 bases, with 13 bases between them. Here the CDR3 DNA reads TGTGCCAGCAGCGTAGGCGAAGTGACACATAGCAATCAGCCCCAGCATTTT. Protein product: CASSVGEVTHSNQPQHF.

As to this clonotype: One junction end does not reproduce the germline sequence, and a read error may be involved. The chain is built from TRBV7-2 and TRBJ2-5; D is perhaps TRBD1 (6 bases). The CDR3 has 16 amino acids. Germline-derived CDR1 and CDR2 are SGHTA and FQGNSA. The CDR3 region is CASSQDYQGQGETQYF. In DNA, the CDR3 is TGCGCCAGCAGCCAAGACTATCAGGGGCAGGGGGAGACCCAGTACTTC.

The chain has TRBV2 and TRBJ1-2; TRBD1 is a possible D gene (6 bases). Trimming removed 6 bases from V and 4 bases from J, with 12 bases in between. The V gene's germline CDR1 is SNHLY and CDR2 FYNNEI. The length of the CDR3 is 13 residues. The CDR3 here is CASRGRGGYGYTF. The CDR3 DNA reads as TGTGCCAGCAGGGGAAGAGGGGGCTATGGCTACACCTTC. The variable domain in full, with the rest retrieved from reference TRBV2 and TRBJ1-2, is EPEVTQTPSHQVTQMGQEVILRCVPISNHLYFYWYRQILGQKVEFLVSFYNNEISEKSEIFDDQFSVERPDGSNFTLKIRSTKLEDSAMYFCASRGRGGYGYTFGSGTRLTVV.

This clonotype was seen only a few times. The V call is TRBV2, the J call TRBJ2-7, with 9 nucleotides matching TRBD2. With 5 bases clipped from V and 6 bases from J, the junction kept 2 bases outside the gene matches. The V gene's germline CDR1 is SNHLY and CDR2 FYNNEI. This CDR3 comprises 12 residues. The CDR3 region is CASSWTSAEQYF. Here the CDR3 DNA reads TGTGCCAGCAGTTGGACTAGCGCCGAGCAGTACTTC.

This clonotype was seen ten or more times. The gene calls are TRBV6-5 and TRBJ1-1; 7 nucleotides match TRBD1. V lost 6 bases to trimming and J lost 6 bases; unmatched junction nucleotides: 7. Germline V lookup: CDR1 MNHEY, CDR2 SVGAGI. The CDR3 has 13 amino acids. CDR3 bases: TGTGCCAGCAGCTTAGGACAGGCGTCTGAAGCTTTCTTT. Translation gives CASSLGQASEAFF.

J is TRBJ1-2 and V is TRBV19; no clear D. Germline assignment: CDR1 LNHDA and CDR2 SQIVND (reference sequence). This CDR3 contains 13 residues. Trimming pared 1 base from V and 4 bases from J, leaving 7 bases between. CDR3: CASSIVTVYGYTF. The CDR3, as DNA: TGTGCCAGTAGTATAGTAACCGTCTATGGCTACACCTTC.

The gene calls are TRBV27 and TRBJ2-2, with 11 bases identical to TRBD2. J lost 5 bases, V lost 10 bases, and 9 bases had no gene match. The CDR3 loop spans 15 amino acids. The germline CDR1 and CDR2 sequences are MNHEY and SMNVEV (reference sequence). Here the CDR3 DNA reads TGTGCCACCTTGGGTACTAGCGGGAGTACCGGGGAGCTGTTTTTT. It translates to CATLGTSGSTGELFF.

This clonotype was observed many times. The J gene is TRBJ1-6, the V gene TRBV12-3 or TRBV12-4; 8 nucleotides align to TRBD1. V gave up 6 bases and J gave up 8 bases; unmatched junction bases: 3. CDR3 length equals 13 residues. In DNA form, the CDR3 reads TGTGCCAGCAGCCAGACAGGGGATTCACCCCTCCACTTT. It codes for CASSQTGDSPLHF.

The V and J genes are TRBV6-5 and TRBJ1-2, with D tentatively TRBD1 (6 bases). The germline gives CDR1 MNHEY, CDR2 SVGAGI. The CDR3 has 15 residues. The germline V and J ends were trimmed by 6 bases and 3 bases, with 17 bases remaining between them. This CDR3 reads CASRTTTGHHYGYTF. The CDR3 DNA reads as TGTGCCAGCAGGACTACAACGGGACACCACTATGGCTACACCTTC.

This clonotype was recorded many times. V gene TRBV2 combines with J gene TRBJ1-1; D not certain. CDR1 is SNHLY and CDR2 is FYNNEI in the germline V gene. Trimming removed 8 bases at V and 1 base at J, with 11 bases between. The CDR3 is 13 amino acids. The CDR3 coding sequence is TGTGCCAGCTATCCGTACGAGAACACTGAAGCTTTCTTT. It codes for CASYPYENTEAFF.

This clonotype was counted at least ten times. The rearrangement uses TRBV2 and TRBJ2-2; maybe TRBD1 (6 bases). The V gene lost 2 bases and the J gene lost 10 bases, with 11 bases spanning the gap. This CDR3 has 13 amino acids. CDR1 and CDR2 (germline): SNHLY, FYNNEI. The CDR3 bases are TGTGCCAGCAGTGAATGGGGGCCTCAGGAGCTGTTTTTT. Protein: CASSEWGPQELFF.

This clonotype was found a few times. The rearrangement uses TRBV15 and TRBJ2-7; D is unclear. This CDR3 is built from 14 residues. V was cut by 6 bases and J by 3 bases, with 15 bases left in between. The germline V gene has CDR1 LNHNV and CDR2 YYDKDF (reference sequence). This CDR3 reads CATRMEQNNYEQYF. The CDR3 nucleotides read TGTGCCACCAGGATGGAGCAAAATAACTACGAGCAGTACTTC.

This clonotype has a count of ten or more. The chain uses TRBV7-9 and TRBJ2-7; perhaps TRBD1 as D (5 bases). The CDR3 consists of 12 residues. V lost 6 bases and J 7 bases, leaving 13 bases between the germline ends. CDR1 is SEHNR and CDR2 is FQNEAQ in the germline V gene (reference sequence). The CDR3: CASSIRVGEQYF. The CDR3 DNA follows: TGTGCCAGCAGTATCAGGGTGGGGGAGCAGTACTTC.

This clonotype was found many times. CDR3 region: CSAANTGLRAYEQYF. CDR3 in DNA: TGCAGTGCGGCAAATACGGGCCTCCGGGCCTACGAGCAGTACTTC. The chain joins TRBV20-1 to TRBJ2-7; D remains ambiguous. The V end lost 6 bases, the J end lost 2 bases, and 20 bases lay between the germline ends. The germline gives CDR1 DFQATT, CDR2 SNEGSKA (reference sequence). The CDR3 is made up of 15 amino acids.

V is TRBV20-1 and J is TRBJ2-7; 8 bases fit TRBD1. The CDR3 loop spans 12 amino acids. The germline V gene has CDR1 DFQATT and CDR2 SNEGSKA (reference sequence). CDR3 in DNA: TGCAGGGTAGGGACAGGAGACTACGAGCAGTACTTC. It specifies CRVGTGDYEQYF.

CDR3 sequence: CASREMVLHF. CDR3 DNA sequence: TGTGCCAGCAGGGAGATGGTTCTCCACTTT. The genes are TRBV2 and TRBJ1-6; D is ambiguous. In germline, CDR1 is SNHLY, CDR2 FYNNEI. This CDR3 is built from 10 residues. Trimming pared 6 bases from V and 16 bases from J, leaving 10 bases between.

The CDR3 region is CASSVYGTSGNTIYF. The CDR3 bases are TGTGCCAGCAGCGTCTACGGGACTTCTGGAAACACCATATATTTT. V and J are TRBV7-4 and TRBJ1-3, with a weak D call TRBD1 (5 bases). Germline lookup yields CDR1 SGHVT and CDR2 SQSDAQ. CDR3 length: 15 residues. Trimming took 5 bases from V and 1 from J, leaving 12 bases between them.

This clonotype was observed a handful of times. The rearrangement uses TRBV7-7 and TRBJ2-5, with D unclear. CDR1 and CDR2 (germline): SSHAT, FNYEAQ (reference sequence). V was pared by 3 bases and J by 2 bases, with 10 bases between. The CDR3 runs 14 residues. The CDR3 coding sequence is TGTGCCAGCAGCTTCTCGGCAGGACAAGAGACCCAGTACTTC. This codes for CASSFSAGQETQYF.

With regard to this clonotype: Since the CDR3 does not end with the conserved phenylalanine or tryptophan, this likely comes from a read error. The DNA is omitted, as the CDR3 cannot be located on it reliably, and the CDR3 follows TCRdb's listing. The chain couples TRBV5-1 to TRBJ1-6. Germline V gives CDR1 SGHRS, CDR2 YFSETQ. The CDR3 is made up of 8 amino acids, end residues included. The CDR3 reads CASSPSTS.